A selection of T cell receptor beta chains follows, all from one sample in a study of T cell responses to AZD1222 COVID-19 vaccine. Method: immunoSEQ multiplex PCR; TCRdb's copy keeps in-frame clones and lacks some. The sample includes 100,000 to 150,000 clones, around 90% seen only once; the top ten take 4% to 5%. The sequenced sample was peripheral blood, obtained on day 0 of AZD1222 vaccination. These receptors all stem from an adult in good health. Each CDR3 is given with its conserved first and last residue. A D gene is named only where the DNA matches it firmly. Expanded clones get a size class; other rows say once, few or many, or leave the size out.

DNA | CDR3 | V | D | J | size
TGTGCCAGCAGCCATTTGGGAGGGGCTCAAGAGACCCAGTACTTC | CASSHLGGAQETQYF | TRBV9 | TRBD2 | TRBJ2-5 | -
TGCGCCAGCAGCCGCTACGGAGGGACAGGGAATGAAGCTTTCTTT | CASSRYGGTGNEAFF | TRBV5-1 | TRBD1 | TRBJ1-1 | once
TGCAGCGTTGTTAGAGGGGCGCAGGATGGCTACACCTTC | CSVVRGAQDGYTF | TRBV29-1 | - | TRBJ1-2 | -
TGTGCCAGCAACCCGGAGAGCTCCTACAATGAGCAGTTCTTC | CASNPESSYNEQFF | TRBV2 | - | TRBJ2-1 | -
TGTGCCAGTAGTACCATTAGCGGGGGTGGGGCAGATACGCAGTATTTT | CASSTISGGGADTQYF | TRBV19 | TRBD2 | TRBJ2-3 | -
TGTGCCAGTAGGGGCTTGACAGGGGATAATGAAAAACTGTTTTTT | CASRGLTGDNEKLFF | TRBV19 | TRBD1 | TRBJ1-4 | -
TGTGCCAGCAGCTTCCGACCCTTTGCAACTAATGAAAAACTGTTTTTT | CASSFRPFATNEKLFF | TRBV9 | - | TRBJ1-4 | -
TGTGCCAGCAGCCAAGGTGGGCTAGCGGGGACCTACGAGCAGTACTTC | CASSQGGLAGTYEQYF | TRBV3-1/TRBV3-2 | TRBD2 | TRBJ2-7 | -
TGCGCCAGCAGCCAAGGCCTAGCGGGGGCGGCTGAAGCTTTCTTT | CASSQGLAGAAEAFF | TRBV4-3 | - | TRBJ1-1 | -
TGTGCCAGCAGCCAAACGCGGAACTCCTACAATGAGCAGTTCTTC | CASSQTRNSYNEQFF | TRBV3-1/TRBV3-2 | - | TRBJ2-1 | -
TGTGCCAGCAGTGCCTCTGGGGATCAGTTTCGTCAGCCCCAGCATTTT | CASSASGDQFRQPQHF | TRBV2 | - | TRBJ1-5 | -
TGTGCCAGCTCACCTCCAGGGACCGGGGAGCTGTTTTTT | CASSPPGTGELFF | TRBV18 | - | TRBJ2-2 | -
TGCAGCGTGACAGGGGACGGCGCCGAGCAGTACTTC | CSVTGDGAEQYF | TRBV29-1 | TRBD1 | TRBJ2-7 | -
TGTGCCTGGACCGACAGATATGGCTACACCTTC | CAWTDRYGYTF | TRBV30 | - | TRBJ1-2 | -
TGTGCCAGTAGTACAACAGGGCTCTCCTACGAGCAGTACTTC | CASSTTGLSYEQYF | TRBV19 | - | TRBJ2-7 | -
TGTGCCAGCGCGAATTCCCGGGACAGCTACACCGGGGAGCTGTTTTTT | CASANSRDSYTGELFF | TRBV7-6 | TRBD1 | TRBJ2-2 | -
TGTGCCAGCACGACTTGGTATGGCTACACCTTC | CASTTWYGYTF | TRBV7-2 | - | TRBJ1-2 | once
TGCGCCAGCAGCCTGGGACTAGCGGGGATTACAGATACGCAGTATTTT | CASSLGLAGITDTQYF | TRBV5-1 | TRBD2 | TRBJ2-3 | -
TGTGCCAGCAAAGCCCCAGGGGGCCTTAGTACCCAGTACTTC | CASKAPGGLSTQYF | TRBV25-1 | TRBD1 | TRBJ2-5 | -
TGTGCCAGCAGCAAACAGGGGGCCTCTGGGGCCAACGTCCTGACTTTC | CASSKQGASGANVLTF | TRBV2 | TRBD1 | TRBJ2-6 | -
TGTGCCAGCAGCTTATACGCTAGCGGGGGGGAAGAGACCCAGTACTTC | CASSLYASGGEETQYF | TRBV7-6 | TRBD2 | TRBJ2-5 | -
TGTGCCTGGAACAGGGGTCTTTGGTCACCCCTCCACTTT | CAWNRGLWSPLHF | TRBV30 | TRBD1 | TRBJ1-6 | once
TGTGCCAGCAGTTTAGCAGGGAGGTACACTGAAGCTTTCTTT | CASSLAGRYTEAFF | TRBV28 | - | TRBJ1-1 | -
TGCGCCAGCAGCCGGTGGACAGGCGTCACCGGGGAGCTGTTTTTT | CASSRWTGVTGELFF | TRBV5-1 | TRBD1 | TRBJ2-2 | -
TGCGCCAGGGGGCCCCCTCCGGGACAGGGTAATGAAAAACTGTTTTTT | CARGPPPGQGNEKLFF | TRBV10-1 | TRBD1 | TRBJ1-4 | -
TGTGCCAGCACCGCTTACAATGAGCAGTTCTTC | CASTAYNEQFF | TRBV28 | - | TRBJ2-1 | -
TGTGCCAGCAGCCAAGGGCAGAACACTGAAGCTTTCTTT | CASSQGQNTEAFF | TRBV3-1/TRBV3-2 | - | TRBJ1-1 | -
TGTGCCAGCAAGGCTAGCGGGAGGGGCAGCACAGATACGCAGTATTTT | CASKASGRGSTDTQYF | TRBV7-9 | TRBD2 | TRBJ2-3 | -
TGCAGCGCCCTTGGGGGAAACACCATATATTTT | CSALGGNTIYF | TRBV29-1 | - | TRBJ1-3 | -
TGTGCCAGCAGTGAAACAGAAGGATTATATGGCTACACCTTC | CASSETEGLYGYTF | TRBV6-1 | - | TRBJ1-2 | -
TGTGCCAGCAGCACCCTCTGGGACAGGGGGCTTGAGCAGTACTTC | CASSTLWDRGLEQYF | TRBV7-9 | TRBD1 | TRBJ2-7 | -
TGTGCCAGCAGTGATTGGACAGGCAGCTACGAGCAGTACTTC | CASSDWTGSYEQYF | TRBV2 | TRBD1 | TRBJ2-7 | -
TGTGCCAGTAGTCTGCCGGGCCTGACTAACAATGAGCAGTTCTTC | CASSLPGLTNNEQFF | TRBV19 | - | TRBJ2-1 | -
TGTGCCAGCAGTTTTTTGGACGGTTACACTGAAGCTTTCTTT | CASSFLDGYTEAFF | TRBV27 | - | TRBJ1-1 | -
TGTGCCACCAATCTTTGGGCTGCGGGTAGTGGCACAGATACGCAGTATTTT | CATNLWAAGSGTDTQYF | TRBV28 | - | TRBJ2-3 | -
TGTGCCAGCAGCTTCAGGGCAAGCTCCTACAATGAGCAGTTCTTC | CASSFRASSYNEQFF | TRBV6-5 | - | TRBJ2-1 | few
TGTGCCAGCAGTTTCGGCGGGAGGGCGTCCTACGAGCAGTACTTC | CASSFGGRASYEQYF | TRBV6-5 | TRBD2 | TRBJ2-7 | -
TGCGCCAGCAGCGCCGGGGACAACTCTGGAAACACCATATATTTT | CASSAGDNSGNTIYF | TRBV5-1 | - | TRBJ1-3 | -
TGTGCCAGCAGCTTGGTCCAAATAGGGGGCACTGAAGCTTTCTTT | CASSLVQIGGTEAFF | TRBV7-9 | - | TRBJ1-1 | -
TGTGCCATCTCTGGCACAGCTAATCAGCCCCAGCATTTT | CAISGTANQPQHF | TRBV10-3 | - | TRBJ1-5 | once
TGTGCCAGCAGCTTGAGGGGACAAGAGACCCAGTACTTC | CASSLRGQETQYF | TRBV5-8 | - | TRBJ2-5 | -